Below, one TCR beta chain is given with its context. For TCRbeta, the library was prepared with unique molecular identifiers. Using its own MiXCR run on the PCR reads, TCRdb lists one record per CDR3 protein. The data show roughly 89,000 distinct CDR3 sequences, 12% seen once. The data stem from a study of T-cell reconstitution after alpha-beta-depleted transplantation in children. With 4 bases clipped from V and 7 bases from J, the junction kept 5 bases outside the gene matches. The germline V gene has CDR1 SQVTM and CDR2 ANQGSEA. This CDR3 has 12 residues. The source of this sequence is a human donor who donated a stem cell graft to a child with inherited bone marrow failure. Sequenced material: PBMCs from the stem cell graft donor, taken from the stem cell graft. The chain recombines TRBV29-1 with TRBJ1-2; 8 bases agree with TRBD1. CDR3 protein: CSVGETGAGYTF. In DNA form, the CDR3 reads TGCAGCGTTGGAGAGACAGGGGCTGGCTACACCTTC.